The present TCR beta chain was sequenced within a study of cytomegalovirus exposure and HLA in healthy donors (dated 2017 in TCRdb). With regard to the full study: According to an earlier analysis of several hundred of the donors, about 170 million T cells yielded 90 million to 130 million unique TCR beta sequences and approximately 300 Gb of sequence data. To decide whether each TCR beta V gene segment behaved as functional or pseudogenic, an earlier analysis of approximately 590 of the donors relied on high-throughput TCR beta sequencing. Across roughly 420 genotyped donors of the cohort, an average of approximately 240,000 unique TCR beta nucleotide sequences per donor were sequenced, and roughly a sixth of those sequences were non-productive. The study combined high-throughput TCR immunosequencing, statistical association of individual TCRs with disease status, and machine learning to predict cytomegalovirus infection status. All discovery cohort repertoires had been generated using a single sequencing platform. In addition to the first cohort of 500 to 850 subjects, a separate validation cohort of 120 different subjects was used. An early release that covered fewer than 800 HLA-typed donors contained around 300 gigabases of sequencing data and tens of millions of unique TCR sequences. The study used immunosequencing to profile the T cell repertoires of several hundred subjects and linked those repertoires to cytomegalovirus serostatus. Donor age, sex, ethnicity and CMV serostatus were collected together with the repertoire data. Rather than using new phenotypic data, the later analysis identified candidate immune exposures from TCR beta sequences and from how often those sequences occurred across donors. Roughly 5 DR-DQ haplotypes were treated as single units for association and clustering because of strong linkage in the cohort. The number of donors typed differed by locus, with roughly 629-640 for A, B, C, DRB1 and DQB1, approximately 500 for DQA1, 600 to 610 for DPA1, and 450 to 480 for DPB1. In a later genetic analysis, genome-wide SNP genotypes for about 55% of the roughly 700 donors were used, and that subset was treated as a discovery cohort. The study aimed to test whether cataloging public T cell receptors could reveal signatures of past pathogen exposure. Both class I and class II loci were covered by HLA typing, at four-digit resolution. In a later analysis, previously published TCR beta repertoires from 600 to 850 donors were re-analyzed and high-resolution HLA genotyping was added so that TCR occurrence patterns could be studied. Of the roughly 390 genotyped donors, about 80% fell in the genetic ancestry cluster associated with self-reported Caucasian donors. What the research found in general, with its limitations: A later analysis reported that several top co-occurrence clusters appeared linked to parvovirus B19, influenza, CMV and Epstein-Barr virus. Roughly uniform sequencing depth across donors was assumed in presence/absence analyses, although this assumption may not hold. A further reported finding was that TCR beta sequences accurately predicted the HLA-A and HLA-B alleles for most subjects in the first cohort. Cytomegalovirus status was reported to be diagnosed by the classifier with high specificity and sensitivity in both the original and validation cohorts. Most TCR sequences were seen in very few donors, while some public TCRs were found in many individuals. Strong co-occurrence of HLA alleles, especially DR and DQ, made assigning TCR associations to individual alleles difficult. In a later analysis, the rate of TCR association differed among HLA loci, with DRB1 alleles having the most associated TCRs and HLA-C alleles having the fewest. Only TCR beta chains were sequenced in this cohort, and the absence of alpha or paired-chain data limited detectable features. An association between a missense DCLRE1C variant and V-gene and J-gene trimming of TCR beta chains was found in a later genetic analysis and replicated in an independent cohort. Because HLA typing was unavailable for some donors at each locus, only the typed subset was used in association tests. A later analysis associated some 17,000 TCR beta sequences with specific HLA alleles at a false discovery rate of 0.05. Linkage disequilibrium might explain the correlated functional status among segregating V segments, but an unknown experimental factor could not be ruled out. A cluster of highly shared sequence variants was judged likely to represent a technical artifact of the sequencing pipeline. In a later genetic analysis, fewer N-insertions in productive TCRs were reported among donors in an Asian-associated ancestry cluster than the roughly 700-donor mean. The earlier analysis of a few hundred of the donors excluded seventeen rarely observed V segments, including chromosome 9 orphons, because counts were too low. In a later analysis, most CMV-associated TCR beta chains were found to appear HLA-restricted, with HLA associations seemingly driven largely by CMV exposure. The only immune exposure information available for the cohort was CMV serostatus. In the study, around 150 TCR beta chains were listed as associated with cytomegalovirus. The authors suggested that the approach could potentially be extended to other disease states and immunological phenotypes. Some IMGT-functional V segments, including TRBV6-2 and TRBV6-3, could not be told apart with the 87-base-pair reads, so those segments were excluded. Three of the identified cytomegalovirus-associated TCR beta chains were confirmed in vitro to be specific for cytomegalovirus antigens. Compared with equally common non-associated chains, HLA-associated TCR beta chains in a later analysis were more clonally expanded and had lower generation probabilities. In an earlier analysis of around 500 of the donors, most TCR beta V segments appeared in productive rearrangements about 87% or about 30% of the time, broadly matching IMGT annotations.

The cohort comprised more than 550 healthy bone marrow donors. At the time of sampling, every cohort member was nominally healthy, though immune exposures that went unrecorded were likely present. The donor was CMV seronegative and was included in the group of around 320 seronegative cohort members. Every donor gave a peripheral blood sample, and the peripheral blood mononuclear cells from that sample were used for TCR beta sequencing. Genomic DNA was extracted from the blood cell samples with the Qiagen DNeasy Blood Extraction Kit. CDR1 and CDR2 (SQVTM, ANQGSEA) derive from the germline V gene. The CDR3 has 14 amino acids, counting the end cysteine and phenylalanine. Just CDR3 DNA is preserved here, 42 bases in frame from base 1. V drops 3 bases and J drops 0 bases, leaving 10 bases in between. To prepare the library, the immunoSEQ multiplex PCR assay was applied. For the multiplex PCR, a mixture combining 60 forward primers for TCR Vbeta segments and 13 reverse primers for TCR Jbeta segments was used. The CDR3 region of rearranged TCR beta genes was amplified from genomic DNA with a multiplex PCR assay. The Illumina HiSeq System was used to sequence the amplified TCR beta libraries as 87-base-pair reads. As for the authors' bioinformatics: In a later analysis, about 80 million unique TCR beta chains were counted across the approximately 640 repertoires, and roughly 10 million of these chains were shared by at least two donors. To remove PCR and sequencing errors, raw reads were error-corrected and collapsed into unique sequences using a nearest-neighbor algorithm that merged closely related sequences. V, D and J gene segments were assigned by aligning CDR3 sequences to IMGT reference sequences. For a sequence to be retained, a match of at least six nucleotides was required to both a V gene segment and a J gene segment. Rearrangements were called productive when the CDR3 lacked stop codons and stayed in frame with V and J; all others were non-productive. CDR3 was defined by IMGT convention, running from the second conserved V-encoded cysteine to the conserved J-encoded phenylalanine. In an earlier analysis of around 600 of the donors, sequences lacking an unambiguous match to a single V gene segment were excluded. In an earlier analysis of approximately 500 of the donors, a V segment was called functional when productive rearrangements were above 56.7%, and segregating when the standard deviation between donors exceeded 5%. To diagnose cytomegalovirus status from the catalog of TCR beta chain sequences, a statistical classification framework was built. In a later analysis, V and J genes were assigned by comparing TCR nucleotide sequences against IMGT/GENE-DB human TR gene sequences. A later analysis assigned CDR3 sequences and most-parsimonious VDJ recombination scenarios with the TCRdist pipeline. In a later analysis, each TCR beta chain was defined by its CDR3 amino acid sequence together with its V-gene family, and reads without a unique V-gene family were excluded. A later analysis removed 550 to 650 highly shared, low-generation-probability nucleotide sequences to deal with suspected cross-contamination and a sequencing artifact. In a later analysis, a clonal expansion index was calculated for each public chain from normalized within-repertoire ranks of inferred template counts. In a later analysis, generation probabilities were computed with a VDJ recombination model fitted to out-of-frame rearrangements, and the resulting probabilities were checked against IGoR. In a later analysis, TCR-TCR, TCR-HLA and TCR-CMV co-occurrence was scored with hypergeometric tests, and a repertoire-size bias correction was applied to TCR pairs. False discovery rates were estimated in a later analysis by permuting HLA or CMV assignments 20 times. In a later analysis, co-occurring TCRs were grouped using DBSCAN, with TCRdist sequence similarity added in when clustering inside HLA-allele-positive subsets. For co-occurrence clustering, repertoires with fewer than 30,000 or more than 120,000 public chains were excluded, along with about five repertoires with anomalous nucleotide sharing. Entries here come from immuneACCESS through TCRdb and include only in-frame sequences with V and J called. Some clones fail to appear in such tables; in the studies checked, an unresolved V gene covers under half of the shortfall, and the cause of the remainder is unknown. That table supplies the V and J calls and clone size; D and trimming were determined from the DNA. This sample is represented by about 110,000 clones; 70% to 80% of them were singletons. Clones ranked in the top ten supply about 2.5% of the sample.

With regard to this clone: Its antigen specificity is not known. Base qualities are not at hand, and no much larger clone is one base apart.

The specimen was PBMCs. The chain links TRBV29-1 with TRBJ2-3; TRBD2 is possibly the D segment (5 matching bases). The TCR sequence derives from a female donor in good health and CMV-seronegative. This receptor has the CDR3 CSVERAPSTDTQYF. In nucleotides, the sequence is TGCAGCGTTGAGAGGGCCCCTAGCACAGATACGCAGTATTTT.